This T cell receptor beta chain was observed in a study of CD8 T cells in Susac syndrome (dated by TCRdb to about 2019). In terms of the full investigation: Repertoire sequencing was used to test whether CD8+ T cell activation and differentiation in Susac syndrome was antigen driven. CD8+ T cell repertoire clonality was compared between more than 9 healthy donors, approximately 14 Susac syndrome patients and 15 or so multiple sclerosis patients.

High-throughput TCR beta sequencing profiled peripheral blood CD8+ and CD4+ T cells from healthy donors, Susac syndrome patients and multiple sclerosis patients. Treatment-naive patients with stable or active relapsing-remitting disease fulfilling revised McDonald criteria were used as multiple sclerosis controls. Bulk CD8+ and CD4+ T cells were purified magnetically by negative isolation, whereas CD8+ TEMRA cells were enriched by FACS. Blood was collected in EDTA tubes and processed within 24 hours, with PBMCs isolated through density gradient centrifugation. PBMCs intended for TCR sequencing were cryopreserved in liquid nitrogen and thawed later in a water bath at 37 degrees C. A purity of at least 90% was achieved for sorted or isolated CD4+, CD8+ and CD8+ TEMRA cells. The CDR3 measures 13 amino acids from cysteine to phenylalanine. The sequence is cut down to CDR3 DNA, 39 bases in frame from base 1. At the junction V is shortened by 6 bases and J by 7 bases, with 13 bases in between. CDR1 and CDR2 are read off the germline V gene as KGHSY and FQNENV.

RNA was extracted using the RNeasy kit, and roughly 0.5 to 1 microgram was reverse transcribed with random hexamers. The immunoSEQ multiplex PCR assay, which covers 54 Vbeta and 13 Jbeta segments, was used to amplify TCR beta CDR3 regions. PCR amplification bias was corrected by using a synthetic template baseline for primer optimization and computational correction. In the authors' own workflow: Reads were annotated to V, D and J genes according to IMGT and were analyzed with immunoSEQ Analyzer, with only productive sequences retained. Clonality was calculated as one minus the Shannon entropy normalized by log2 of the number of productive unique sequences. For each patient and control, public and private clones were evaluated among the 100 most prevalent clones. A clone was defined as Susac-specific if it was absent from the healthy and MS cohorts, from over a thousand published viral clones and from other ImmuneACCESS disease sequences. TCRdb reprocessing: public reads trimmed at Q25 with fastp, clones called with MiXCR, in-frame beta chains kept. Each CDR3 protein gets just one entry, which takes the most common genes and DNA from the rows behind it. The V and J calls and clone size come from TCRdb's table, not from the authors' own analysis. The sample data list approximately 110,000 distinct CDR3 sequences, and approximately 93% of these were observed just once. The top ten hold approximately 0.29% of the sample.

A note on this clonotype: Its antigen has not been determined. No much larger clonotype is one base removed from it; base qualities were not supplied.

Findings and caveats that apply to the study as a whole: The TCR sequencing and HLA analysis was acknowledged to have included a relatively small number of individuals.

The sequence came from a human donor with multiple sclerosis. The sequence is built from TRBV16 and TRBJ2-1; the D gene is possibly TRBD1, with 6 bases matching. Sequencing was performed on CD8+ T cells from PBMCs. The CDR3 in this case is CASRQGRANEQFF. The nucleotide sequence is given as TGTGCCAGCAGACAGGGACGTGCAAATGAGCAGTTCTTC. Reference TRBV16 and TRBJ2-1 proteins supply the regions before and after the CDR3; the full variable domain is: GEEVAQTPKHLVRGEGQKAKLYCAPIKGHSYVFWYQQVLKNEFKFLISFQNENVFDETGMPKERFSAKCLPNSPCSLEIQATKLEDSAVYFCASRQGRANEQFFGPGTRLTVL.